The 22 T cell receptor beta chains below were found in one sample sequenced in a study of shared clonotypes between healthy human individuals. Assay used: immunoSEQ multiplex PCR; TCRdb lists only in-frame clones, some missing. The sample holds some 2.1 million clones, 95% seen once. Material for sequencing was naive CD4+ T cells sorted from blood. Subset specified: CD45RA+ positively selected. Receptor source: a man younger than 35 in good health.

The V and J genes are TRBV13 and TRBJ1-1; D unresolved. From germline, CDR1 is PRHDT and CDR2 FYEKMQ (reference sequence). V lost 3 bases to trimming and J lost 6 bases, with 5 bases between them. CDR3 length: 11 amino acids. For the CDR3, the DNA is TGTGCCAGCAGCTTCGGCTCTGAAGCTTTCTTT. This codes for CASSFGSEAFF.

The rearrangement links TRBV6-1 to TRBJ2-3; the D is unclear. The germline V gene encodes CDR1 MNHNS and CDR2 SASEGT. This CDR3 contains 15 residues. V lost 7 bases and J lost 1, with 15 bases in between. The CDR3 bases are TGTGCCAGCACCCCCTTAAAGGCCGGCACAGATACGCAGTATTTT. Amino acids: CASTPLKAGTDTQYF.

On this clone itself: Other DNA sequences in the same sample also yield this CDR3. The rearrangement uses TRBV2 and TRBJ2-7; 7 bases are shared with TRBD1. This CDR3 has 13 amino acids. Germline CDR1 is SNHLY and CDR2 is FYNNEI. Losses at the gene ends were 6 bases for V and 2 bases for J; bases not matched to a gene: 4. The chain's CDR3 is CASSQDRAYEQYF. The CDR3 DNA reads TGTGCCAGCAGCCAAGACAGGGCCTACGAGCAGTACTTC.

V is TRBV19 and J is TRBJ1-2, with 7 positions matching TRBD1. The J segment lost 0 bases and the V segment lost 5 bases, leaving 9 bases of the junction unmatched. Germline V gives CDR1 LNHDA, CDR2 SQIVND (reference sequence). The CDR3 consists of 16 residues. In nucleotides, the CDR3 is TGTGCCAGTAGTCCCGTTGGGACAGCGTCTAACTATGGCTACACCTTC. This codes for CASSPVGTASNYGYTF. The variable domain in full, completed from reference TRBV19 and TRBJ1-2, reads DGGITQSPKYLFRKEGQNVTLSCEQNLNHDAMYWYRQDPGQGLRLIYYSQIVNDFQKGDIAEGYSVSREKKESFPLTVTSAQKNPTAFYLCASSPVGTASNYGYTFGSGTRLTVV.

The chain links TRBV28 to TRBJ1-1; D is ambiguous. Trimming cost V 6 bases and J 1 base, with 9 bases left between them. Per the germline V gene, CDR1 is MDHEN and CDR2 is SYDVKM. This CDR3 has 13 amino acids. The CDR3 reads CASSSLGNTEAFF. CDR3 DNA sequence: TGTGCCAGCAGCTCCTTAGGGAACACTGAAGCTTTCTTT. Variable domain in full (rest from reference TRBV28 and TRBJ1-1): DVKVTQSSRYLVKRTGEKVFLECVQDMDHENMFWYRQDPGLGLRLIYFSYDVKMKEKGDIPEGYSVSREKKERFSLILESASTNQTSMYLCASSSLGNTEAFFGQGTRLTVV.

As regards this clone: In the same sample, other DNA sequences code for this CDR3. J is TRBJ2-3 and V is TRBV5-1, with unresolved D. The length of the CDR3 is 13 residues. From germline, CDR1 is SGHRS and CDR2 YFSETQ. With 0 bases removed from V and 3 bases from J, the gap between germline ends came to 5 bases. The CDR3 here is CASSLGGTDTQYF. CDR3 sequence (DNA): TGCGCCAGCAGCTTGGGTGGGACAGATACGCAGTATTTT.

This chain links TRBV5-1 with TRBJ2-5; a weak D match, TRBD2 (6 bases). CDR1 and CDR2 from the germline V gene are SGHRS and YFSETQ. Trimming took off 4 bases at V and 4 bases at J, with 17 bases between the two ends. CDR3 size: 15 residues. In nucleotides, the CDR3 is TGCGCCAGCAGCGTACTCGGGAGCGCAATAGAGACCCAGTACTTC. As protein: CASSVLGSAIETQYF. Full variable domain (missing parts from reference TRBV5-1 and TRBJ2-5): KAGVTQTPRYLIKTRGQQVTLSCSPISGHRSVSWYQQTPGQGLQFLFEYFSETQRNKGNFPGRFSGRQFSNSRSEMNVSTLELGDSALYLCASSVLGSAIETQYFGPGTRLLVL.

For the CDR3, the DNA is TGTGCCAGCAGCTTAGCCCCGGGGGGGCTTGGCTACACCTTC. Translated: CASSLAPGGLGYTF. The chain links TRBV7-2 to TRBJ1-2, with D possibly being TRBD1 (6 bases). V shed 0 bases and J shed 7 bases, with 12 bases lying between them. The germline V gene has CDR1 SGHTA and CDR2 FQGNSA. This CDR3 region has 14 residues.

The chain links TRBV18 to TRBJ1-2, with TRBD1 matching over 9 bases. V was clipped by 3 bases and J by 7 bases; unmatched bases: 3. Germline lookup yields CDR1 KGHSH and CDR2 LQKENI. CDR3 length: 13 residues. CDR3 sequence reads: CASSPTTGGGYTF. The CDR3 nucleotides read TGTGCCAGCTCACCGACGACAGGGGGTGGCTACACCTTC.

This CDR3 reads CASSYGTGGPSYEQYF. CDR3 nucleotide sequence: TGTGCCAGCAGTTATGGGACAGGGGGCCCATCCTACGAGCAGTACTTC. V is TRBV6-5 and J is TRBJ2-7; 12 bases agree with TRBD1. CDR1 and CDR2 from the germline V gene are MNHEY and SVGAGI. The CDR3 is made up of 16 amino acids. V lost 3 bases, J lost 1 base, and 4 bases stayed unmatched.

The rearrangement joins TRBV28 to TRBJ2-1, with D possibly being TRBD2 (6 bases). Germline values: CDR1 MDHEN, CDR2 SYDVKM. Trimming took off 7 bases at V and 1 base at J, with 14 bases between the two ends. This CDR3 has 15 residues. The CDR3 nucleotides are TGTGCCAGCATCTCCCCCGGGGGTTCCTACAATGAGCAGTTCTTC. It encodes CASISPGGSYNEQFF.

The V gene is TRBV5-4, the J gene TRBJ2-5, with 7 bases that match TRBD2. CDR1 is SGHNT and CDR2 is YYREEE in the germline V gene (reference sequence). Trimming at V came to 4 bases and at J to 5 bases, leaving 14 bases not matched to a gene. The CDR3 extends over 16 amino acids. Written as DNA, the CDR3 is TGTGCCAGCAGCCCGGGTGGGCGGGAGAAGGGGGAGACCCAGTACTTC. This encodes CASSPGGREKGETQYF.

This chain links TRBV7-8 with TRBJ2-1; TRBD1 aligns across 8 bases. CDR1 is SGHVS and CDR2 is FQNEAQ in the germline V gene. CDR3 size: 16 residues. Unmatched junction bases numbered 8, after V lost 5 bases and J lost 2 bases. The chain's CDR3 is CASSHITGGTYNEQFF. Here the CDR3 DNA reads TGTGCCAGCAGCCACATTACAGGGGGGACCTACAATGAGCAGTTCTTC.

The V and J genes are TRBV5-1 and TRBJ2-5; D may be TRBD2 (5 bases). The CDR3 has 15 residues. Germline assignment: CDR1 SGHRS and CDR2 YFSETQ. V was cut by 4 bases and J by 1 base, with 14 bases left in between. This CDR3 is CASSQDWITQETQYF. The CDR3 DNA reads as TGCGCCAGCAGCCAGGACTGGATAACCCAAGAGACCCAGTACTTC.

The J gene is TRBJ2-6, the V gene TRBV19; TRBD1 matches 7 bases. CDR1 and CDR2 from the germline V gene are LNHDA and SQIVND (reference sequence). Germline trimming cut 6 bases from V and 0 bases from J; bases unmatched to any gene: 8. The CDR3 length is 17 residues. CDR3 sequence (DNA): TGTGCCAGTAGGACCGGGACAGCTCACTCTGGGGCCAACGTCCTGACTTTC. Protein sequence: CASRTGTAHSGANVLTF.

V gene TRBV30 combines with J gene TRBJ2-5, with D maybe TRBD1 (5 bases). Trimming cost V 3 bases and J 5 bases, with 10 bases left between them. The CDR3 runs to 12 residues. Germline V gene lookup returns CDR1 GTSNPN and CDR2 SVGIG (reference sequence). The CDR3, as DNA: TGTGCCTGGAGGGGGCTAGGGGAGACCCAGTACTTC. It translates to CAWRGLGETQYF.

The rearrangement links TRBV10-3 to TRBJ1-1; 9 bases match TRBD1. V dropped 5 bases and J dropped 4; count of bases not matched to a gene: 11. CDR1 and CDR2 (germline): ENHRY, SYGVKD. There are 16 residues in the CDR3. In DNA, the CDR3 is TGTGCCATCAGTCAGACAGGGGGGGAATTGGGCACTGAAGCTTTCTTT. Translating gives CAISQTGGELGTEAFF.

The chain couples TRBV4-1 to TRBJ1-1; no firm D call. Trimming pared 5 bases from V and 6 bases from J, leaving 16 bases between. The CDR3 is made up of 14 amino acids. The germline gives CDR1 MGHRA, CDR2 YSYEKL. CDR3 loop: CASSLNFPLAEAFF. As DNA, the CDR3 is TGCGCCAGCAGCTTAAACTTCCCCCTTGCTGAAGCTTTCTTT.

With regard to this clone: The sample contains more than one DNA sequence encoding this CDR3. The genes are TRBV15 and TRBJ2-7; a weak D match, TRBD2 (5 bases). The V and J ends lost 0 bases and 4 bases respectively, with 7 bases between them. Germline assignment: CDR1 LNHNV and CDR2 YYDKDF (reference sequence). The CDR3 spans 13 residues. This CDR3 is CATSRDRDYEQYF. CDR3 bases: TGTGCCACCAGCAGAGATCGGGATTACGAGCAGTACTTC.

This clone appeared a single time. The chain links TRBV7-2 to TRBJ2-3, with D unresolved. The CDR3 totals 17 residues. Deletions cut 0 bases from V and 4 bases from J, with 17 bases between. Germline V CDR1 and CDR2: SGHTA, FQGNSA. The CDR3 region is CASSLASLPTSADTQYF. The CDR3, as DNA: TGTGCCAGCAGCTTAGCTAGTCTGCCGACGAGTGCAGATACGCAGTATTTT.

This clone was detected once. J is TRBJ1-2 and V is TRBV29-1; D not certain. The V gene lost 2 bases and the J gene lost 6 bases, with 13 bases spanning the gap. Germline lookup yields CDR1 SQVTM and CDR2 ANQGSEA. This CDR3 has 13 residues. The CDR3 region is CSVEQLGINGYTF. The CDR3 DNA sequence: TGCAGCGTTGAACAGTTGGGGATTAATGGCTACACCTTC.

The V and J genes are TRBV11-2 and TRBJ2-2; the D call may be TRBD1 or TRBD2 (5 bases each). Germline lookup yields CDR1 SGHAT and CDR2 FQNNGV. Trimming shortened V by 1 base and J by 4 bases, and 16 bases separated the two germline ends. The CDR3 contains 17 residues. CDR3 DNA sequence: TGTGCCAGCAGCTTAGTCCCGATGCCAGGGACCACCGGGGAGCTGTTTTTT. Its translation is CASSLVPMPGTTGELFF.